Only one count was recorded for the clone carrying this T cell receptor beta chain. Its specificity is not known. V lost 0 bases, J lost 3 bases, and 11 bases lay in between. Germline assignment: CDR1 LGHNA and CDR2 YNFKEQ. The CDR3 runs to 15 residues. Deep-level running was used for the assay. As processed by the authors: From ImmunoSEQ came sequences covering only the junction and carrying no quality scores, so filtering differed. Profiled with immunoSEQ multiplex PCR; TCRdb holds only in-frame clones, not every one. V, J and clone size reflect that table, while D and trimming were determined from the DNA. There are about 710,000 clones in the sample; roughly 72% occur only once, and about 1.7% lies in the top ten. These data are taken from a study of shared clonotypes between healthy human individuals. General study points: The naive CD4 repertoires of several donors were compared, and approximately 4.7% of clonotypes were shared.

The chain combines TRBV4-2 with TRBJ2-5, with no clear D. This receptor was identified in a woman aged 30 to 39 in good health. The source material was memory CD4+ T cells sorted from blood. Subset given: CD45RA-negative fraction. CDR3 sequence reads: CASSQERKPEETQYF. The CDR3 DNA sequence: TGTGCCAGCAGCCAAGAGAGGAAACCTGAAGAGACCCAGTACTTC.